The 25 T cell receptor beta chains reported below all come from one sample, sequenced in a study of prognosis after radiotherapy for stage I lung cancer. CDR3 of TCR beta was amplified from genomic DNA via a two-round multiplex PCR. Round one of PCR was performed, and it used primers specific to each TRBV and TRBJ gene. TCRdb independently ran MiXCR on the multiplex PCR reads; one entry per CDR3 protein. The sample records approximately 18,000 distinct CDR3 sequences, approximately 15% being singletons. This specimen consisted of PBMCs, obtained before or after stereotactic body radiation therapy (not recorded which). These receptors were collected from a donor of 50 years or more with non-small cell lung cancer.

This clonotype was seen repeatedly, ten times or more. The gene calls are TRBV18 and TRBJ1-3, with a tentative D call TRBD1 (5 bases). This CDR3 has 16 amino acids. Germline V gives CDR1 KGHSH, CDR2 LQKENI. V lost 1 base and J lost 2, with 12 bases in between. The CDR3 DNA reads as TGTGCCAGCTCACCACTCAACAGGCTAGCTGGAAACACCATATATTTT. This encodes CASSPLNRLAGNTIYF.

This clonotype has at least ten counts. This rearrangement joins TRBV7-2 to TRBJ2-7; D possibly corresponds to TRBD2 (5 bases). Per the germline V gene, CDR1 is SGHTA and CDR2 is FQGNSA. CDR3 size: 15 residues. The V gene lost 5 bases and the J gene lost 2 bases, with 16 bases spanning the gap. The CDR3 DNA reads TGTGCCAGCAGCGCACACGGGATTTGGCCCTACGAGCAGTACTTC. Translation: CASSAHGIWPYEQYF.

Regarding this clonotype: This could be a read error, since a much larger clone is one nucleotide away. This chain joins TRBV7-6 and TRBJ2-1; TRBD2 matches 15 bases. The CDR3 consists of 17 residues. V shed 3 bases, J shed 14 bases, and the junction held 14 bases outside the gene matches. Looked up from germline, CDR1 is SGHVS and CDR2 is FNYEAQ. CDR3 sequence (DNA): TGTGCCAGCAGCTTCCTCGGGACTAGCGGGGGGTGGGAGACCGAGTTCTTC. Its protein product is CASSFLGTSGGWETEFF.

This clonotype ranks as medium-sized. This chain uses TRBV5-6 with TRBJ1-4, with D possibly matching TRBD1 (6 bases). Between the trimmed V and J ends, which lost 4 bases and 0 bases, there was a span of 19 bases. The CDR3 contains 18 residues. Looked up from germline, CDR1 is SGHDT and CDR2 is YYEEEE. The CDR3 DNA is TGTGCCAGCAGCAGATTAACAGGGAGCGAGACAACTAATGAAAAACTGTTTTTT. Amino acids: CASSRLTGSETTNEKLFF.

This clonotype turned up a few times. A far larger clone is a single base away, which makes a read error likely. J is TRBJ2-1 and V is TRBV7-3; tentatively, D is TRBD1 or TRBD2 (5 bases each). The CDR3 is made up of 16 amino acids. Trimming pared 4 bases from V and 0 bases from J, leaving 13 bases between. Germline CDR1 and CDR2: SGHTA and FQGTGA. The CDR3 loop is CASSSGVGGSYNEQFF. The CDR3 nucleotides are TGTGCCAGCAGCTCCGGGGTTGGGGGCTCCTACAATGAGCAGTTCTTC. Filled out from reference TRBV7-3 and TRBJ2-1, the complete variable domain reads GAGVSQTPSNKVTEKGKYVELRCDPISGHTALYWYRQSLGQGPEFLIYFQGTGAADDSGLPNDRFFAVRPEGSVSTLKIQRTERGDSAVYLCASSSGVGGSYNEQFFGPGTRLTVL.

A remark on this clonotype: A much larger clone lies a single base off, so this may be a read error. V is TRBV6-5 and J is TRBJ1-1, with unresolved D. CDR3 length: 13 residues. Germline V gene lookup returns CDR1 MNHEY and CDR2 SVGAGI. The V and J ends lost 2 bases and 2 bases respectively, with 6 bases between them. CDR3 loop: CASSYGRNTEAFF. CDR3 DNA: TGTGCCAGCAGTTACGGGCGAAACACTGAAGCTTTCTTT.

This clonotype was seen repeatedly, ten times or more. The CDR3 DNA is TGTGCCACCAGTGATTTGTGGGGACACCAGTTCTTC. Its translation: CATSDLWGHQFF. The rearrangement links TRBV24-1 to TRBJ2-1; a weak D match, TRBD1 (6 bases). The CDR3 is 12 residues long. The germline V gene has CDR1 KGHDR and CDR2 SFDVKD. The V end was cut by 0 bases, the J end by 13 bases, with 9 bases between.

The gene calls are TRBV6-1 and TRBJ1-6; a possible D gene is TRBD1 (6 bases). Germline CDR1 reads MNHNS; CDR2 reads SASEGT. This CDR3 is 13 amino acids long. V lost 10 bases and J 9 bases, leaving 16 bases between the germline ends. The CDR3 bases are TGTGCCAACCTACAGGGCGGAGGTTCACCCCTCCACTTT. Protein: CANLQGGGSPLHF.

This clonotype was counted a single time. This chain joins TRBV20-1 and TRBJ2-5, with TRBD1 matching over 7 bases. CDR1 DFQATT and CDR2 SNEGSKA come from the germline V gene (reference sequence). After removal of 7 bases from V and 1 base from J, the junction contained 12 bases not matched to a gene. This CDR3 region has 15 residues. The DNA for the CDR3 is TGCAGTGACACGAAAGGGGGCGCGTCCCAAGAGACCCAGTACTTC. Translation: CSDTKGGASQETQYF.

Ten or more counts support this clonotype. This chain connects TRBV20-1 to TRBJ1-3; D uncertain. Between the trimmed V and J ends, which lost 3 bases and 2 bases, there was a span of 8 bases. Looked up from germline, CDR1 is DFQATT and CDR2 is SNEGSKA (reference sequence). The CDR3 totals 13 residues. CDR3 in DNA: TGCAGTGCTAGGGACCCACCTGGAAACACCATATATTTT. Translated: CSARDPPGNTIYF.

In this sample, this clonotype turned up many times. This rearrangement joins TRBV11-2 to TRBJ2-2; no firm D call. Germline V gene lookup returns CDR1 SGHAT and CDR2 FQNNGV. The CDR3 runs to 15 residues. Between the trimmed V and J ends, which lost 5 bases and 6 bases, there was a span of 16 bases. The CDR3 nucleotides are TGTGCCAGCAGCGGACCCCCAACAATCCCCGGGGAGCTGTTTTTT. As protein: CASSGPPTIPGELFF. The full variable domain, in which reference TRBV11-2 and TRBJ2-2 provide the parts outside the CDR3, is EAGVAQSPRYKIIEKRQSVAFWCNPISGHATLYWYQQILGQGPKLLIQFQNNGVVDDSQLPKDRFSAERLKGVDSTLKIQPAKLEDSAVYLCASSGPPTIPGELFFGEGSRLTVL.

This clonotype was seen repeatedly, ten times or more. The gene calls are TRBV19 and TRBJ2-2, with D tentatively TRBD1 or TRBD2 (6 bases each). V was clipped by 5 bases and J by 1 base, with 11 bases between them. CDR1 and CDR2 (germline): LNHDA, SQIVND (reference sequence). This CDR3 spans 15 amino acids. In DNA form, the CDR3 reads TGTGCCAGTAGTCTTAGGGGGGAGAACACCGGGGAGCTGTTTTTT. Translation gives CASSLRGENTGELFF.

Ten or more counts support this clonotype. The rearrangement links TRBV28 to TRBJ2-2; D remains unclear. Between the trimmed V and J ends, which lost 3 bases and 1 base, there was a span of 6 bases. The CDR3 is 14 residues long. The V gene's germline CDR1 is MDHEN and CDR2 SYDVKM. This chain's CDR3 is CASSFHRNTGELFF. The CDR3, as DNA: TGTGCCAGCAGTTTTCACAGGAACACCGGGGAGCTGTTTTTT.

This clonotype was observed at least ten times. This chain links TRBV27 with TRBJ2-3; D perhaps matches TRBD1 (5 bases). The germline CDR1 and CDR2 sequences are MNHEY and SMNVEV (reference sequence). CDR3 size: 17 residues. V gave up 2 bases and J gave up 2 bases, with 17 bases separating them. CDR3 sequence (DNA): TGTGCCAGCAGTTTAAGGGGCCAGGGCCCACTCACAGATACGCAGTATTTT. The encoded protein is CASSLRGQGPLTDTQYF.

This clonotype was recorded at least ten times. V usage is TRBV7-9 and J usage is TRBJ1-6, with unresolved D. Per germline, CDR1 SEHNR and CDR2 FQNEAQ (reference sequence). This CDR3 has 13 amino acids. The V gene lost 7 bases and the J gene lost 16 bases, with 20 bases spanning the gap. DNA for the CDR3: TGTGCCAGCACCCAAAGTAATGGGAATAGTCTCCACTTT. It yields the protein CASTQSNGNSLHF.

A word on this clonotype: The junction departs from the called germline gene at one end, perhaps through a read error. The rearrangement links TRBV7-7 to TRBJ2-1, with D tentatively TRBD2 (5 bases). CDR1 and CDR2 (germline): SSHAT, FNYEAQ (reference sequence). This CDR3 contains 13 residues. The CDR3 DNA sequence: TGTGCTAGCAGCTTAGCAGCGGCCAATGAGCAGTCCTTC. Translation: CASSLAAANEQSF.

This clonotype was recorded many times. The chain carries TRBV7-9 and TRBJ2-5, with 10 bases aligning to TRBD2. The CDR3 has 15 amino acids. V lost 5 bases to trimming and J lost 3 bases; unmatched junction nucleotides: 6. The germline CDR1 and CDR2 sequences are SEHNR and FQNEAQ (reference sequence). The chain's CDR3 is CASSLSGGVEETQYF. The CDR3 DNA sequence: TGTGCCAGCAGCCTAAGCGGGGGGGTAGAAGAGACCCAGTACTTC.

This clonotype was counted many times. The chain has TRBV5-6 and TRBJ2-6; tentatively, D is TRBD1 (5 bases). V was clipped by 4 bases and J by 8 bases, with 10 bases between them. The length of the CDR3 is 13 residues. CDR1 and CDR2 from the germline V gene are SGHDT and YYEEEE. The CDR3: CASSTDTTNVLTF. For the CDR3, the DNA is TGTGCCAGCAGCACGGACACTACCAACGTCCTGACTTTC.

This clonotype was seen at least ten times. The chain uses TRBV15 and TRBJ1-4; a weak D match, TRBD1 (5 bases). The CDR3 extends over 16 amino acids. Germline-derived CDR1 and CDR2 are LNHNV and YYDKDF (reference sequence). With 0 bases removed from V and 2 bases from J, the gap between germline ends came to 10 bases. The CDR3 bases are TGTGCCACCAGCAGAGATGGGGGGAGCACTAATGAAAAACTGTTTTTT. Protein sequence: CATSRDGGSTNEKLFF.

This clonotype was seen at least ten times. J is TRBJ1-2 and V is TRBV5-4, with 7 bases that match TRBD1. There are 14 residues in the CDR3. Germline V gene sequence: CDR1 SGHNT, CDR2 YYREEE (reference sequence). V shed 2 bases, J shed 3 bases, and the junction held 4 bases outside the gene matches. The CDR3 here is CASSFGQEHYGYTF. The DNA of the CDR3 is TGTGCCAGCAGCTTTGGACAGGAACACTATGGCTACACCTTC.

This clonotype was detected many times. This may stem from a read error, because a much larger clone lies one nucleotide away. This CDR3 reads CASSQYRGNYNEQFF. CDR3 sequence (DNA): TGCGCCAGCAGCCAATACAGGGGGAACTACAATGAGCAGTTCTTC. The chain joins TRBV4-3 to TRBJ2-1, with TRBD1 matching 8 bases. The V segment lost 2 bases and the J segment 3 bases; nucleotides outside the gene matches: 3. Per the germline V gene, CDR1 is LGHNA and CDR2 is YSLEER. The CDR3 loop spans 15 amino acids.

There are many counts of this clonotype. The CDR3 sequence: CACTRAQRETQYF. The CDR3 DNA sequence: TGTGCCTGCACGAGGGCGCAGCGGGAGACCCAGTACTTC. This chain joins TRBV30 and TRBJ2-5; a possible D gene is TRBD2 (5 bases). The V gene lost 6 bases and the J gene lost 5 bases, with 16 bases spanning the gap. The CDR3 covers 13 residues. Germline CDR1 reads GTSNPN; CDR2 reads SVGIG (reference sequence). Supplemented by reference TRBV30 and TRBJ2-5, the full variable domain reads SQTIHQWPATLVQPVGSPLSLECTVEGTSNPNLYWYRQAAGRGLQLLFYSVGIGQISSEVPQNLSASRPQDRQFILSSKKLLLSDSGFYLCACTRAQRETQYFGPGTRLLVL.

The table lists this clonotype with many counts. The chain couples TRBV28 to TRBJ2-5, with TRBD1 matching 7 bases. CDR3 length equals 16 residues. V shed 3 bases and J 0 bases; nucleotides not matched to a gene: 7. Germline lookup yields CDR1 MDHEN and CDR2 SYDVKM. CDR3 sequence: CASSFPRQGNQETQYF. The CDR3 region has the DNA TGTGCCAGCAGTTTTCCCCGACAGGGAAACCAAGAGACCCAGTACTTC.

This clonotype has ten or more counts. The genes are TRBV6-1 and TRBJ2-1; TRBD2 matches 16 bases. Germline CDR1 and CDR2: MNHNS and SASEGT. The V segment lost 7 bases and the J segment 1 base; nucleotides outside the gene matches: 1. The CDR3 sequence is 16 residues long. The CDR3 region is CASMGLAGGSYNEQFF. CDR3 DNA sequence: TGTGCCAGCATGGGACTAGCGGGAGGGTCCTACAATGAGCAGTTCTTC.

This clonotype was recorded at least ten times. The rearrangement links TRBV6-4 to TRBJ1-6; 8 bases match TRBD1. CDR1 MRHNA and CDR2 SNTAGT come from the germline V gene. V lost 5 bases and J lost 7; bases outside the gene matches: 10. This CDR3 is built from 16 residues. CDR3 in DNA: TGTGCCAGCAGTAAAAGAGGACAGGGTACGAATTCACCCCTCCACTTT. Translation gives CASSKRGQGTNSPLHF.